A single T cell receptor (beta chain) is shown here with its context. Template material for amplifying TCR beta CDR3 regions consisted of RNA transcripts. Researchers ran a first-round RT-PCR on the TCR CDR3 using the HTBI primer set. TCRdb reanalysed the multiplex PCR reads using MiXCR and keeps one entry per CDR3 protein. This sample carries approximately 700,000 distinct CDR3 sequences, less than 45% of them seen once, and the ten largest clones take about 7%. This record comes from a study of T cells in Graves' hyperthyroidism and ophthalmopathy. Diagnosing involved the use of clinical symptoms, serum thyroxine and TRAb, thyroid ultrasound and orbital computed tomography. This CDR3 region has 15 residues. Trimming took 0 bases from V and 8 from J, leaving 16 bases between them. Germline loops: CDR1 SNHLY, CDR2 FYNNEI.

The rearrangement joins TRBV2 to TRBJ1-1, with a tentative D call TRBD1 (5 bases). Sequenced sample: peripheral blood or thyroid tissue (not recorded which). This receptor was taken from an adult man with Graves' disease, either hyperthyroidism or ophthalmopathy (not recorded which). CDR3 bases: TGTGCCAGCAGTGAAGCATTTGGGGCGAGGGGCGAAGCTTTCTTT. This sequence encodes CASSEAFGARGEAFF.